Listed below are T cell receptor beta chains from one sample, sequenced in a study of response to subunit inactivated influenza vaccine. MiXCR, run by TCRdb on the RT-PCR reads, gives a single entry per CDR3 protein. The table shows about 800,000 distinct CDR3 sequences, with 21% occurring only once. The material sequenced was PBMCs from blood, taken 5 days after vaccination. These receptors all stem from a man between 45 and 60 years old who received an inactivated influenza vaccine. CDR3s include the opening cysteine and the closing phenylalanine or tryptophan. D genes are given only for firm matches. Not every row has a clone size; where given, it reads once, few, many or a size class.

J gene: TRBJ2-7; D gene: TRBD1; clone size: NA; V gene: TRBV10-3; CDR3 protein: CAISDGQGSGYEQYF; CDR3 DNA: TGTGCCATCAGTGATGGACAGGGTTCGGGCTACGAGCAGTACTTC
J gene: TRBJ1-1; D gene: NA; clone size: NA; V gene: TRBV5-1; CDR3 protein: CASSGSGAEAFF; CDR3 DNA: TGCGCCAGCAGCGGTTCCGGGGCTGAAGCTTTCTTT
J gene: TRBJ1-2; D gene: NA; clone size: NA; V gene: TRBV9; CDR3 protein: CASSVGSLGYGYTF; CDR3 DNA: TGTGCCAGCAGCGTCGGCAGCCTGGGCTATGGCTACACCTTC
J gene: TRBJ2-7; D gene: TRBD2; clone size: few; V gene: TRBV6-5; CDR3 protein: CASSPSGLAGPYEQYF; CDR3 DNA: TGTGCCAGCAGTCCCTCGGGACTAGCGGGACCCTACGAGCAGTACTTC
J gene: TRBJ1-1; D gene: TRBD1; clone size: few; V gene: TRBV24-1; CDR3 protein: CATSDPRTGGTEAFF; CDR3 DNA: TGTGCCACCAGTGATCCTAGGACAGGGGGGACTGAAGCTTTCTTT
J gene: TRBJ1-2; D gene: NA; clone size: few; V gene: TRBV20-1; CDR3 protein: CSAPGRVGGYTF; CDR3 DNA: TGCAGTGCTCCAGGCAGGGTCGGTGGCTACACCTTC
J gene: TRBJ2-5; D gene: TRBD2; clone size: NA; V gene: TRBV28; CDR3 protein: CATRLAGVETQYF; CDR3 DNA: TGTGCCACCCGACTAGCGGGGGTAGAGACCCAGTACTTC
J gene: TRBJ2-3; D gene: TRBD2; clone size: few; V gene: TRBV7-2; CDR3 protein: CASSFRGGTTDTQYF; CDR3 DNA: TGTGCCAGCAGCTTCCGGGGGGGAACCACAGATACGCAGTATTTT
J gene: TRBJ1-2; D gene: NA; clone size: NA; V gene: TRBV7-2; CDR3 protein: CASSPADLGGYTF; CDR3 DNA: TGTGCCAGCAGCCCCGCCGACCTTGGGGGCTACACCTTC
J gene: TRBJ2-7; D gene: NA; clone size: NA; V gene: TRBV20-1; CDR3 protein: CSASRTGHRYEQYF; CDR3 DNA: TGCAGTGCTAGTCGAACAGGACATCGATACGAGCAGTACTTC
J gene: TRBJ2-3; D gene: NA; clone size: NA; V gene: TRBV12-3/TRBV12-4; CDR3 protein: CASRLGSTDTQYF; CDR3 DNA: TGTGCCAGCAGACTAGGTAGCACAGATACGCAGTATTTT
J gene: TRBJ1-4; D gene: NA; clone size: many; V gene: TRBV29-1; CDR3 protein: CSVLDLRRGKLFF; CDR3 DNA: TGCAGCGTTCTGGACCTCCGTCGGGGGAAACTGTTTTTT
J gene: TRBJ2-7; D gene: NA; clone size: NA; V gene: TRBV6-1; CDR3 protein: CASTLDPLGEQYF; CDR3 DNA: TGTGCCAGCACCTTAGACCCCTTGGGCGAGCAGTACTTC
J gene: TRBJ2-7; D gene: NA; clone size: NA; V gene: TRBV20-1; CDR3 protein: CSATRGGGSTYEQYF; CDR3 DNA: TGCAGTGCCACGCGAGGAGGGGGGAGCACCTACGAGCAGTACTTC
J gene: TRBJ2-7; D gene: NA; clone size: few; V gene: TRBV6-2/TRBV6-3; CDR3 protein: CASSPGQNEQYF; CDR3 DNA: TGTGCCAGCAGTCCGGGGCAAAACGAGCAGTACTTC
J gene: TRBJ2-3; D gene: TRBD2; clone size: few; V gene: TRBV12-3/TRBV12-4; CDR3 protein: CASSTPGVAGGPDPTDTQYF; CDR3 DNA: TGTGCCAGCAGTACCCCGGGGGTAGCGGGGGGCCCTGACCCCACAGATACGCAGTATTTT
J gene: TRBJ2-1; D gene: NA; clone size: few; V gene: TRBV10-3; CDR3 protein: CAISESPGWVKFF; CDR3 DNA: TGTGCCATCAGTGAGTCCCCTGGGTGGGTAAAGTTCTTC
J gene: TRBJ2-7; D gene: NA; clone size: NA; V gene: TRBV6-1; CDR3 protein: CASSPSRWPSSTSYEQYF; CDR3 DNA: TGTGCCAGCAGTCCATCTCGCTGGCCCTCCTCAACTTCCTACGAGCAGTACTTC
J gene: TRBJ1-6; D gene: NA; clone size: few; V gene: TRBV20-1; CDR3 protein: CSAMAGVTSPLHF; CDR3 DNA: TGCAGTGCTATGGCAGGGGTGACTTCACCCCTCCACTTT
J gene: TRBJ1-4; D gene: NA; clone size: few; V gene: TRBV20-1; CDR3 protein: CSAMPGRLMGGELFF; CDR3 DNA: TGCAGTGCTATGCCGGGACGTCTTATGGGGGGGGAACTGTTTTTT
J gene: TRBJ2-1; D gene: NA; clone size: few; V gene: TRBV10-2; CDR3 protein: CASYHSFRTPIHNEQFF; CDR3 DNA: TGCGCCAGCTACCACTCGTTTCGGACACCCATCCACAATGAGCAGTTCTTC
J gene: TRBJ2-7; D gene: NA; clone size: few; V gene: TRBV6-2/TRBV6-3; CDR3 protein: CASSYGLTEYEQYF; CDR3 DNA: TGTGCCAGCAGTTACGGCCTGACAGAATACGAGCAGTACTTC
J gene: TRBJ2-4; D gene: TRBD1; clone size: few; V gene: TRBV2; CDR3 protein: CASSGQGAKNIQYF; CDR3 DNA: TGTGCCAGCAGTGGACAGGGAGCCAAAAACATTCAGTACTTC
J gene: TRBJ2-2; D gene: NA; clone size: few; V gene: TRBV5-6; CDR3 protein: CASSLFPRNTGELFF; CDR3 DNA: TGTGCCAGCAGCTTGTTCCCGAGGAACACCGGGGAGCTGTTTTTT
J gene: TRBJ2-3; D gene: NA; clone size: many; V gene: TRBV29-1; CDR3 protein: CSVLVRTDTQYF; CDR3 DNA: TGCAGCGTTTTGGTACGGACAGATACGCAGTATTTT
J gene: TRBJ2-2; D gene: NA; clone size: many; V gene: TRBV15; CDR3 protein: CATSRDRATGELFF; CDR3 DNA: TGTGCCACCAGCAGAGACAGGGCAACCGGGGAGCTGTTTTTT
J gene: TRBJ2-3; D gene: NA; clone size: NA; V gene: TRBV20-1; CDR3 protein: CSASGGRKSTDTQYF; CDR3 DNA: TGCAGTGCTAGCGGGGGCCGTAAGAGCACAGATACGCAGTATTTT
J gene: TRBJ1-4; D gene: TRBD1; clone size: NA; V gene: TRBV10-3; CDR3 protein: CAISDSLGGQGGEKLFF; CDR3 DNA: TGTGCCATCAGTGACTCCTTAGGGGGACAGGGCGGTGAAAAACTGTTTTTT
J gene: TRBJ1-6; D gene: TRBD1; clone size: few; V gene: TRBV2; CDR3 protein: CASGTDRGANSPLHF; CDR3 DNA: TGTGCCAGCGGCACGGACAGGGGAGCCAATTCACCCCTCCACTTT
J gene: TRBJ1-1; D gene: NA; clone size: NA; V gene: TRBV5-1; CDR3 protein: CASSPGDLNTEAFF; CDR3 DNA: TGCGCCAGCAGCCCAGGGGATTTGAACACTGAAGCTTTCTTT
J gene: TRBJ2-1; D gene: NA; clone size: few; V gene: TRBV12-3/TRBV12-4; CDR3 protein: CASSFLLSGNEQFF; CDR3 DNA: TGTGCCAGCAGTTTCCTCTTGTCGGGGAATGAGCAGTTCTTC
J gene: TRBJ2-7; D gene: TRBD1; clone size: many; V gene: TRBV7-9; CDR3 protein: CASSGTGNYEQYF; CDR3 DNA: TGTGCCAGCAGCGGGACAGGTAACTACGAGCAGTACTTC
J gene: TRBJ2-1; D gene: NA; clone size: few; V gene: TRBV27; CDR3 protein: CASTSSRGVRSYNEQFF; CDR3 DNA: TGTGCCAGCACTTCCTCTCGCGGGGTCAGGTCCTACAATGAGCAGTTCTTC
J gene: TRBJ2-4; D gene: NA; clone size: few; V gene: TRBV11-2; CDR3 protein: CASSLRGGENIQYF; CDR3 DNA: TGTGCCAGCAGCCTCAGGGGAGGCGAAAACATTCAGTACTTC
J gene: TRBJ2-3; D gene: TRBD2; clone size: few; V gene: TRBV6-2/TRBV6-3; CDR3 protein: CASSPTASGGQYF; CDR3 DNA: TGTGCCAGCAGTCCCACAGCTAGCGGGGGCCAGTATTTT
J gene: TRBJ2-1; D gene: NA; clone size: few; V gene: TRBV7-2; CDR3 protein: CASSPFLANEQFF; CDR3 DNA: TGTGCCAGCAGCCCCTTTCTAGCTAATGAGCAGTTCTTC
J gene: TRBJ2-5; D gene: TRBD2; clone size: NA; V gene: TRBV28; CDR3 protein: CASSLGELAGVETQYF; CDR3 DNA: TGTGCCAGCAGTTTAGGGGAACTAGCGGGAGTCGAGACCCAGTACTTC
J gene: TRBJ2-7; D gene: NA; clone size: few; V gene: TRBV7-2; CDR3 protein: CASSLASSGYEQYF; CDR3 DNA: TGTGCCAGCAGCTTAGCTTCTTCGGGCTACGAGCAGTACTTC
J gene: TRBJ2-2; D gene: TRBD2; clone size: NA; V gene: TRBV5-1; CDR3 protein: CASSPSLSSGSRGELFF; CDR3 DNA: TGCGCCAGCAGCCCGAGTTTATCGAGCGGGAGCAGGGGGGAGCTGTTTTTT
J gene: TRBJ1-5; D gene: NA; clone size: NA; V gene: TRBV15; CDR3 protein: CATSTREYQPQHF; CDR3 DNA: TGTGCCACCAGCACTAGAGAATATCAGCCCCAGCATTTT
J gene: TRBJ2-7; D gene: NA; clone size: few; V gene: TRBV5-1; CDR3 protein: CASSLGQGTSSYEQYF; CDR3 DNA: TGCGCCAGCAGCTTGGGTCAGGGGACAAGCTCCTACGAGCAGTACTTC
J gene: TRBJ2-2; D gene: NA; clone size: NA; V gene: TRBV28; CDR3 protein: CASSSRAGVTGELFF; CDR3 DNA: TGTGCCAGCAGTTCCCGGGCAGGGGTGACCGGGGAGCTGTTTTTT
J gene: TRBJ1-3; D gene: NA; clone size: NA; V gene: TRBV12-3/TRBV12-4; CDR3 protein: CASSADMWSSGNTIYF; CDR3 DNA: TGTGCCAGCAGTGCCGACATGTGGAGCTCTGGAAACACCATATATTTT
J gene: TRBJ2-7; D gene: NA; clone size: many; V gene: TRBV6-2/TRBV6-3; CDR3 protein: CASSYLRGYEQYF; CDR3 DNA: TGTGCCAGCAGTTACCTCCGCGGCTACGAGCAGTACTTC
J gene: TRBJ1-5; D gene: TRBD1; clone size: few; V gene: TRBV6-5; CDR3 protein: CASSLQGARGNQPQHF; CDR3 DNA: TGTGCCAGCAGTCTACAGGGGGCGCGGGGGAATCAGCCCCAGCATTTT